The sequence of this TCR beta chain was determined in a study of blood T cell repertoires in COVID-19 (dated by TCRdb to 2020 to 2021). With respect to the entire study: Samples from collaborators originated in the United States, Italy and Spain and spanned both the acute and convalescent phases of COVID-19. The material from the prospective study consisted of cDNA or gDNA derived from T cells, B-cell-depleted T cells, or PBMCs. Deeply sampled blood TCRbeta repertoires from subjects exposed to, actively infected with, or recovered from COVID-19 were included in the dataset. The repertoires were released in a freely available public database meant as a resource for research on the immune response to SARS-CoV-2. Samples came from the ongoing ImmuneRACE study (first 160 participants) plus 1,254 subjects from 6 global collaborators. Sample metadata almost always included a de-identified subject ID, COVID-19 status, age in years and sex. Where available, HLA class I and class II types were obtained from metadata supplied by the sample provider rather than from assay-based typing. General conclusions and limits of the study: How much clinical and demographic metadata was included differed by source and by participant, and the metadata was provided uncurated.

The collaborating institutions used their own protocols to collect whole blood in K2EDTA tubes. Collaborator samples were shipped for TCRbeta analysis as frozen whole blood, isolated PBMCs, or DNA extracted from either sample type. This clone has a handful of counts. The antigen it recognizes is unknown. The record has no base qualities; no much larger clone is one base away. TCRbeta CDR3 regions were amplified from genomic DNA using the immunoSEQ Assay, a bias-controlled multiplex PCR. The original pipeline was this. The number of nucleated cells in each sample was estimated by amplification of reference gene primers within the assay. To quantify the absolute abundance of each unique TCRbeta CDR3 rearrangement, sequence reads were collapsed and filtered. Productive Simpson clonality was computed per sample as the square root of Simpson's diversity index over productive rearrangements. Entries here come from immuneACCESS through TCRdb and include only in-frame sequences with V and J called. Some clones fail to appear in such tables; in the studies checked, an unresolved V gene covers under half of the shortfall, and the cause of the remainder is unknown. V, J and clone size reflect that table, while D and trimming were determined from the DNA. Present in this sample are roughly 63,000 clones, over 80% of which were seen just once. Around 1.5% of the sample rests with the top ten.

The material sequenced was peripheral blood. The receptor was isolated from a man aged 55 to 70 with acute or convalescent COVID-19.

The sequenced DNA is TGCGCCAGCAGCTGGGGAGGACAGGCGAGTGAAGCTTTCTTT. Its protein reads: CASSWGGQASEAFF. The chain is encoded by TRBV5-1 joined to TRBJ1-1, with 7 bases in between that match TRBD1. According to the germline V gene, CDR1 reads SGHRS and CDR2 reads YFSETQ. The CDR3 spans 14 residues, from the cysteine through the phenylalanine. CDR3 DNA only is kept here, 42 bases in frame from base 1. Compared with germline, V lacks 3 bases and J lacks 7 bases; bases without a gene match: 9.